This T cell receptor (beta chain) was sequenced for a study of shared clonotypes between healthy human individuals. Notes on the study in general: Only blood was sampled, and tissue TCR repertoires likely differ from blood ones. Naive subsets typically showed greater estimated richness than memory subsets.

This CDR3 region has 15 residues. V was trimmed by 5 bases and J by 0 bases, leaving 13 bases between them. CDR1 and CDR2 (germline): SEHNR, FQNEAQ (reference sequence). About this clone: Its antigen is undetermined.

Assay: immunoSEQ multiplex PCR; the TCRdb copy retains only in-frame clones and omits some. The sample contains 1.4 million to 1.5 million clones, around 95% of which appear only once. What was sequenced was naive CD4+ T cells sorted from blood. Noted subset: CD45RA+ positively selected. The clonotype comes from a man younger than 45 in good health. V and J are TRBV7-9 and TRBJ1-2, with D perhaps TRBD1 (6 bases). As DNA, the CDR3 is TGTGCCAGCAGCCCTGACAGGAAATCTAACTATGGCTACACCTTC. It codes for CASSPDRKSNYGYTF.